This TCR beta chain was documented in a study of blood T cell repertoires in COVID-19. In the study overall: The United States, Italy and Spain supplied acute and convalescent COVID-19 samples.

The CDR3 is made up of 16 amino acids. The V end was cut by 1 base, the J end by 4 bases, with 16 bases between. Per germline, CDR1 SGHAT and CDR2 FQNNGV. Original handling: Amplification with reference gene primers provided the estimates of nucleated cell counts. The method was immunoSEQ multiplex PCR; TCRdb's version includes in-frame clones alone and lacks a portion of them. The V and J calls and clone size are taken from that table; D and trimming were inferred from the DNA. This sample has 250,000 or so clones, with over 75% found just once. Participants came from some 26 US areas, aged roughly 18 to 89 years. Participants were placed into cohorts based on the clinical history they reported.

The sequencing input was PBMCs or T cells enriched from blood (not recorded which). The chain employs TRBV11-2 and TRBJ1-1; D ambiguous. The clonotype was recovered from a woman aged 45-60 years who had recovered from COVID-19. CDR3 bases: TGTGCCAGCAGCTTAGTCCGGGTGCTATTAGGCACTGAAGCTTTCTTT. This sequence encodes CASSLVRVLLGTEAFF.